The rows below give T cell receptor beta chains drawn from one sample of a study of blood T cells in healthy people across ages. TCRdb re-called the 5' RACE reads through MiXCR, storing one row per CDR3 protein. The sample includes about 1,800,000 distinct CDR3 sequences, approximately 28% of them seen just once. Sequencing was done on a sample of blood. These receptors were taken from a woman in her twenties or thirties in good health. Both conserved end residues are part of each CDR3. Each record gives: V gene, D gene, clone size, J gene, CDR3 DNA, CDR3 protein. D genes are given only for firm matches. Clone size is shown for a subset of rows, as once, few, many or a class of expanded clone.

>TRBV29-1|-|many|TRBJ2-7
TGCAGCGTTGAGGGGGGCCAGAGCTCCTACGAGCAGTACTTC
CSVEGGQSSYEQYF
>TRBV6-5|TRBD2|-|TRBJ2-1
TGTGCCAGCAGTTACTCTGACGGGAGGGGGTACAATGAGCAGTTCTTC
CASSYSDGRGYNEQFF
>TRBV28|TRBD2|-|TRBJ2-1
TGTGCCAGCAGTTTACAAACTAGCGGGGGGAGGTCCTACAATGAGCAGTTCTTC
CASSLQTSGGRSYNEQFF
>TRBV29-1|-|many|TRBJ2-1
TGCAGCGTCGGGGTGGACAATGAGCAGTTCTTC
CSVGVDNEQFF
>TRBV7-6|-|few|TRBJ1-6
TGTGCCAGCAGCTTAATAGAGGGTAATTCACCCCTCCACTTT
CASSLIEGNSPLHF
>TRBV2|TRBD1|-|TRBJ1-1
TGTGCCAGCAGTGAAGCGGCAGGGGGTGGCACTGAAGCTTTCTTT
CASSEAAGGGTEAFF
>TRBV6-5|-|-|TRBJ1-4
TGTGCCAGCCTTAAAAGTCCCAGCGGAGGTGAAAAACCGTTTTTT
CASLKSPSGGEKPFF
>TRBV15|TRBD1|-|TRBJ1-2
TGTGCCACCAGCAGAACCCACCGACAGGGGGTGGCTGGCTACACCTTC
CATSRTHRQGVAGYTF
>TRBV24-1|TRBD2|few|TRBJ2-1
TGTGCCACCAGTGAGACTAGCGGGGCGTCCTACAATGAGCAGTTCTTC
CATSETSGASYNEQFF
>TRBV5-1|-|few|TRBJ2-2
TGCGCCAGCAGCTTGAGCCAGACCACCGGGGAGCTGTTTTTT
CASSLSQTTGELFF
>TRBV18|TRBD2|few|TRBJ2-7
TGTGCCAGCTCACCACCGGGAGCGGGAGGCCACGAGCAGTACTTC
CASSPPGAGGHEQYF
>TRBV6-6|-|-|TRBJ1-2
TGTGCCAGCGAGGGGGGGGCCGGATCAGAGGGCTACACCTTC
CASEGGAGSEGYTF
>TRBV2|TRBD1|-|TRBJ2-3
TGTGCCACCGGGACCCGACAGGGGAGAGAAACAGATACGCAGTATTTT
CATGTRQGRETDTQYF
>TRBV18|TRBD1|-|TRBJ2-5
TGTGCCAGCTCAGGTCCGGGACAGCCAGAGACCCAGTACTTC
CASSGPGQPETQYF
>TRBV14|-|few|TRBJ2-1
TGTGCCAGCAGCCAAGACAGGACGAGCTCCTACAATGAGCAGTTCTTC
CASSQDRTSSYNEQFF
>TRBV2|-|-|TRBJ1-5
TGTGCCAGCAGTGAAGGCAGGGCAAATCAGCCCCAGCATTTT
CASSEGRANQPQHF
>TRBV12-3/TRBV12-4|TRBD2|-|TRBJ2-7
TGTGCCTGCAACAGTGCGGAGCGGGGGGTCCCGCACGAGCAGTACTTC
CACNSAERGVPHEQYF
>TRBV6-5|-|-|TRBJ2-5
TGTGCCAGCAGTTACTCGCGGCAGAGGGAGACCCAGTACTTC
CASSYSRQRETQYF
>TRBV12-3/TRBV12-4|TRBD1|many|TRBJ2-5
TGTGCCAGCAGTCACTACCAAGGAGACAGGGAGGAGACCCAGTACTTC
CASSHYQGDREETQYF
>TRBV4-3|-|-|TRBJ1-4
TGCGCCAGCAGCCAAGATTTGGTGGCGCAGAAACTGTTTTTT
CASSQDLVAQKLFF
>TRBV29-1|-|-|TRBJ2-2
TGCAGCGTTGCTCGGGGTGCTGGGGAGCTGTTTTTT
CSVARGAGELFF
>TRBV14|-|few|TRBJ2-4
TGTGCCAGCAGCCAAGATTCGTTTTCGGGGGACGCCGGCAAAAACATTCAGTACTTC
CASSQDSFSGDAGKNIQYF
>TRBV25-1|-|few|TRBJ2-7
TGTGCCAGCAGTGAAGCTGGGGACACCTCCTACGAGCAGTACTTC
CASSEAGDTSYEQYF
>TRBV24-1|TRBD1|-|TRBJ2-1
TGTGCCACCAGAGGGACAGGCTCCTACAATGGGCAGTTCTTC
CATRGTGSYNGQFF
>TRBV2|-|-|TRBJ2-3
TGTGCCAGCAGTGAGATCCAGGACACAGATACGCAGTATTTT
CASSEIQDTDTQYF
>TRBV5-1|-|few|TRBJ2-7
TGCGCCAGCAGCTTGAGTCCGCGGGAACGCGAGCAGTACTTC
CASSLSPREREQYF
>TRBV20-1|-|-|TRBJ2-7
TGCAGTGCTATGGGGAGCTCCTACAATGAGCAGTACTTC
CSAMGSSYNEQYF
>TRBV12-3/TRBV12-4|TRBD1|many|TRBJ2-1
TGTGCCAGCAGTTCGTACAGGGGTATGGTGAAGAATGAGCAGTTCTTC
CASSSYRGMVKNEQFF
>TRBV20-1|-|many|TRBJ2-5
TGCAGTGCAACTTTATCAGGGGCTGAGACCCAGTACTTC
CSATLSGAETQYF
>TRBV3-1|-|-|TRBJ2-2
TGTGCCAGCAGCAAAGAGAGAATCACCGGGGAGCTGTTTTTT
CASSKERITGELFF
>TRBV10-2|TRBD2|once|TRBJ2-5
TGCGCCAGCACCGATCTAGCGGGGGGGTCGGGGGAGACCCAGTACTTC
CASTDLAGGSGETQYF
>TRBV12-3/TRBV12-4|-|-|TRBJ2-6
TGTGCCAGCAGCCTCCACAGGGCTGGGGCCAACGTCCTGACTTTC
CASSLHRAGANVLTF
>TRBV5-6|-|few|TRBJ2-1
TGTGCCAGCATGGACGCCAAAATCTCCTACAATGAGCAGTTCTTC
CASMDAKISYNEQFF
>TRBV29-1|TRBD2|few|TRBJ2-7
TGCAGCACTCGGACTAGCGGGTTCTACAATGAGCAGTACTTC
CSTRTSGFYNEQYF
>TRBV29-1|TRBD1|many|TRBJ2-7
TGCAGCGCCAAAACCCCGGGACAGGGTGCGTACGAGCAGTACTTC
CSAKTPGQGAYEQYF
>TRBV10-3|-|many|TRBJ2-1
TGTGCCATCAGCCCCACAGCAAATGAGCAGTTCTTC
CAISPTANEQFF
>TRBV12-3/TRBV12-4|TRBD1|-|TRBJ1-1
TGTGCCAGCAGTTTACGGCCAGGGGGTTACACAAGGACTGAAGCTTTCTTT
CASSLRPGGYTRTEAFF
>TRBV6-1|TRBD1|-|TRBJ2-7
TGTGCCAGCAGTGAAAGACAGGGGGACGTCTACGAGCAGTACTTC
CASSERQGDVYEQYF
>TRBV7-9|TRBD2|-|TRBJ2-1
TGTGCCAGCAGCTTAGCTTCGGGAGGGTTCAATGAGCAGTTCTTC
CASSLASGGFNEQFF
>TRBV5-1|-|-|TRBJ1-2
TGCGCCAGCAGCCCCGCGCCCCCCCCTGGGCATGGCTACACCTTC
CASSPAPPPGHGYTF
>TRBV29-1|TRBD1|-|TRBJ1-2
TGCAGCACGCCAGGGGGCTATGGCTACACCTTC
CSTPGGYGYTF
>TRBV9|-|-|TRBJ2-2
TGTGCCAGCAGCGTAGTTGAGAACACCGGGGAGCTGTTTTTT
CASSVVENTGELFF
>TRBV27|-|-|TRBJ2-1
TGTGCCAGCAGTTTAGCATCGCGGGTAGGGCAGTTCTTC
CASSLASRVGQFF
>TRBV5-1|-|few|TRBJ2-7
TGCGCCAGCAGCAGGGCGGCGCACGAGCAGTACTTC
CASSRAAHEQYF
>TRBV6-4|-|few|TRBJ1-5
TGTGCCAGCAACAGACCCCATCGGGCAGGGCGGAGTCAGCCCCAGCATTTT
CASNRPHRAGRSQPQHF
>TRBV3-1|TRBD2|few|TRBJ2-7
TGTGCCAGCAGCCCCCCAACTAGCGGGAGGGAAAGCTACGAGCAGTACTTC
CASSPPTSGRESYEQYF
>TRBV10-3|TRBD1|once|TRBJ2-5
TGTGCCATCAGACCTGAAGGGGGCAAGCAGTACTTC
CAIRPEGGKQYF
>TRBV4-3|TRBD2|-|TRBJ2-2
TGCGCCAGCAGCCAAGCGGCAGGACTAGCGGGAGCCACCGGGGAGCTGTTTTTT
CASSQAAGLAGATGELFF
>TRBV18|-|-|TRBJ2-7
TGTGCCAGCTCACCATCGCAGGGTATATCATTCCCCTACGAGCAGTACTTC
CASSPSQGISFPYEQYF
>TRBV10-3|-|few|TRBJ1-2
TGTGCCGGAAAACAGCCTCAAAACTATGGCTACACCTTC
CAGKQPQNYGYTF
>TRBV5-1|-|-|TRBJ2-1
TGCGCCAGCAGCACCGGCCCACGTAATGAGCAGTTCTTC
CASSTGPRNEQFF
>TRBV6-4|-|many|TRBJ1-4
TGTGCCAGCAGTGACTGGGGGGCTTCTGAAAAACTGTTTTTT
CASSDWGASEKLFF